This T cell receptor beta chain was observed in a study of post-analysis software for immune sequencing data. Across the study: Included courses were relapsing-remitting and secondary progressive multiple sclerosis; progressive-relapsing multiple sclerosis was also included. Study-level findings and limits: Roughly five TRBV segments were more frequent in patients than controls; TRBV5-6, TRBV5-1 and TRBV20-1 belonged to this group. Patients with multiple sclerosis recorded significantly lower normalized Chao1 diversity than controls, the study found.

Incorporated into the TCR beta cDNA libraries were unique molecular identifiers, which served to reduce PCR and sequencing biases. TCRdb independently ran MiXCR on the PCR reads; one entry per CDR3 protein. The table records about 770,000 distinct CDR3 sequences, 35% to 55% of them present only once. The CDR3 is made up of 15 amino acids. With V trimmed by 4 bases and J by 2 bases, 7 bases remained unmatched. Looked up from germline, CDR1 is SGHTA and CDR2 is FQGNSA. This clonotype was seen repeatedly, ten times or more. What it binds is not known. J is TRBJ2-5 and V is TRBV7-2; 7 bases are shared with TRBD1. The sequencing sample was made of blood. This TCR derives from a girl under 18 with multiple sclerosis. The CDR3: CASSYLDRAQETQYF. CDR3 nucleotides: TGTGCCAGCAGCTACCTCGACAGGGCACAAGAGACCCAGTACTTC. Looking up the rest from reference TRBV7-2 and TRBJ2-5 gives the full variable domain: GAGVSQSPSNKVTEKGKDVELRCDPISGHTALYWYRQSLGQGLEFLIYFQGNSAPDKSGLPSDRFSAERTGGSVSTLTIQRTQQEDSAVYLCASSYLDRAQETQYFGPGTRLLVL.